This T cell receptor (beta chain) was observed in a study of OX40 agonist ivuxolimab in advanced cancers. Clones were sequenced by immunoSEQ multiplex PCR, and TCRdb holds only the in-frame ones, with some missing. The sample lists about 75,000 clones, 75% to 90% occurring once. A note on this clone: The antigen remains unidentified.

General study results and limits: Averaging showed that CD8+ T cells had more expanded clones than CD4+ did.

Sequences were derived from CD4+ or CD8+ T cells sorted from blood, sampled in a trial of the OX40 agonist ivuxolimab. The receptor was isolated from an adult with an advanced solid tumor such as melanoma, head and neck, liver or kidney cancer.

CDR3 coding DNA: TGTGCCAGCAGGGGAAAACAGGTCAGCTCCTACGAGCAGTACTTC. It is translated as CASRGKQVSSYEQYF. The J gene is TRBJ2-7, the V gene TRBV6-1; tentative D call: TRBD1 (5 bases). V lost 6 bases to trimming and J lost 0 bases, with 15 bases between them. CDR1 and CDR2 (germline): MNHNS, SASEGT. This CDR3 has 15 residues.